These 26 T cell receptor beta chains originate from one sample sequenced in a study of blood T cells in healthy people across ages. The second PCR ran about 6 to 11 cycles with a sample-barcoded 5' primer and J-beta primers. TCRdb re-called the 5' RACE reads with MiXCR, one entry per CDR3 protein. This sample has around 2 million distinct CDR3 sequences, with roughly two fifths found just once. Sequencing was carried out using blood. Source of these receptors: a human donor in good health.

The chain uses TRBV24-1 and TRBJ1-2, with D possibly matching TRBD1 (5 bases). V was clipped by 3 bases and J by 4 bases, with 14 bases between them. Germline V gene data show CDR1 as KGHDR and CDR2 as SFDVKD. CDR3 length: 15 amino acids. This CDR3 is CATSDPQGATYGYTF. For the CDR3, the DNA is TGTGCCACCAGTGATCCTCAGGGCGCTACCTATGGCTACACCTTC.

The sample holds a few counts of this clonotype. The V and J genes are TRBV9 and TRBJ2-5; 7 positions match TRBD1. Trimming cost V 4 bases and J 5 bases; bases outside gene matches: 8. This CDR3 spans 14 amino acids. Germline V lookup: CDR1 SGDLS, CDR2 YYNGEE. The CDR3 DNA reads TGTGCCAGCAGCCCGACAGGGATTTTGGAGACCCAGTACTTC. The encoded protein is CASSPTGILETQYF.

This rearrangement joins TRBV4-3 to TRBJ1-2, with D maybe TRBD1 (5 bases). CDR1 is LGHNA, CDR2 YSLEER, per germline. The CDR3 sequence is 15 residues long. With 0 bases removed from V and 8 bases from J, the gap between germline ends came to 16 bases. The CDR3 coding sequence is TGCGCCAGCAGCCAAGATTTAATGGGGGTAGGGGGCTACACCTTC. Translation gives CASSQDLMGVGGYTF.

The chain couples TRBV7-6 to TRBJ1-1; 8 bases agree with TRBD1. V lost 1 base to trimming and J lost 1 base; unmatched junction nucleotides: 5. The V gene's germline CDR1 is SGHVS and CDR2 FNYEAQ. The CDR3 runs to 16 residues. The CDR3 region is CASSLGAGGSNTEAFF. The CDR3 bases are TGTGCCAGCAGCTTAGGGGCAGGGGGCTCGAACACTGAAGCTTTCTTT.

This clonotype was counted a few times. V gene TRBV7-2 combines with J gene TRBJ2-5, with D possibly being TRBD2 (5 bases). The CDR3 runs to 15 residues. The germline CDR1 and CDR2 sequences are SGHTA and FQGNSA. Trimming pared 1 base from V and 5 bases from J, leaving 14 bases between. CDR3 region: CASSLVSTSDETQYF. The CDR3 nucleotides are TGTGCCAGCAGCTTAGTCTCCACTAGTGATGAGACCCAGTACTTC.

The CDR3 nucleotides read TGTGCCAGCAGTATCGTAGGAGCGGGTACGCAGTATTTT. It yields the protein CASSIVGAGTQYF. The chain is built from TRBV28 and TRBJ2-3; TRBD2 is a possible D gene (6 bases). From germline, CDR1 is MDHEN and CDR2 SYDVKM. The V end lost 5 bases, the J end lost 8 bases, and 14 bases lay between the germline ends. The CDR3 contains 13 residues.

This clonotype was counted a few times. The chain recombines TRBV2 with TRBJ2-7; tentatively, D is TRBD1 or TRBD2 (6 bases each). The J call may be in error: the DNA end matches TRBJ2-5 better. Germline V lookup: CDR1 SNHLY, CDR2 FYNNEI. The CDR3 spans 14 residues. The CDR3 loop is CASNERGAVETQYF. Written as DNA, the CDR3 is TGTGCCAGCAACGAGAGGGGGGCGGTTGAGACCCAGTACTTC.

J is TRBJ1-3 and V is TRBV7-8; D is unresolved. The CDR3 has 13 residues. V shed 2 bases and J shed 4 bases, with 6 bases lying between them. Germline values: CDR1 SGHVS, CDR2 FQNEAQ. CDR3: CASSLNWGNTIYF. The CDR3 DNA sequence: TGTGCCAGCAGCTTAAATTGGGGAAACACCATATATTTT.

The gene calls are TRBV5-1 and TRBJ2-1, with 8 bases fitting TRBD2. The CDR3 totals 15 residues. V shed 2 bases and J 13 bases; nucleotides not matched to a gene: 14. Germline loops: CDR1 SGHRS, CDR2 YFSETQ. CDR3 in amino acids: CASSLIGGAGETQFF. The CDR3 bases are TGCGCCAGCAGCTTAATCGGGGGGGCCGGCGAGACCCAGTTCTTC.

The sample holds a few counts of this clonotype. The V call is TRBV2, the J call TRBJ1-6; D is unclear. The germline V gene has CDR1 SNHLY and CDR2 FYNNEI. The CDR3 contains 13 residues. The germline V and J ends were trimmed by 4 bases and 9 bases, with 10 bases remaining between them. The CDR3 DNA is TGTGCCAGCAGTGCACTAAGGTTTTCACCCCTCCACTTT. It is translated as CASSALRFSPLHF.

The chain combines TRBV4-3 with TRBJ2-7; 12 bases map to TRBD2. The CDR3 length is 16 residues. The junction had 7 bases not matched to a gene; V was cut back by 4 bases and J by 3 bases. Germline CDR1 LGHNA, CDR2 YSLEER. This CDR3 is CASSLRLAGVDYEQYF. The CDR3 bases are TGCGCCAGCAGCCTAAGACTAGCGGGGGTCGACTACGAGCAGTACTTC.

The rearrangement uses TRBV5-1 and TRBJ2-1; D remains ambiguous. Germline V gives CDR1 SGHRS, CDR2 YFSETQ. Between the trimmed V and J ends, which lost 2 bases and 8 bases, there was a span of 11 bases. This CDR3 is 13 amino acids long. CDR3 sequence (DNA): TGCGCCAGCAGCTTTATGGGTTTCGATGAGCAGTTCTTC. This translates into CASSFMGFDEQFF. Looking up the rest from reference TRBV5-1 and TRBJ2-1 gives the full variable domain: KAGVTQTPRYLIKTRGQQVTLSCSPISGHRSVSWYQQTPGQGLQFLFEYFSETQRNKGNFPGRFSGRQFSNSRSEMNVSTLELGDSALYLCASSFMGFDEQFFGPGTRLTVL.

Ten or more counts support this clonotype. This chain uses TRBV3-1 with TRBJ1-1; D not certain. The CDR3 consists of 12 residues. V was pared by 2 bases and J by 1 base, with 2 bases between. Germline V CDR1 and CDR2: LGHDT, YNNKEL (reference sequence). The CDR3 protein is CASSQWNTEAFF. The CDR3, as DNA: TGTGCCAGCAGCCAATGGAACACTGAAGCTTTCTTT. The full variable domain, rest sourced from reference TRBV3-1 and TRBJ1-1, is DTAVSQTPKYLVTQMGNDKSIKCEQNLGHDTMYWYKQDSKKFLKIMFSYNNKELIINETVPNRFSPKSPDKAHLNLHINSLELGDSAVYFCASSQWNTEAFFGQGTRLTVV.

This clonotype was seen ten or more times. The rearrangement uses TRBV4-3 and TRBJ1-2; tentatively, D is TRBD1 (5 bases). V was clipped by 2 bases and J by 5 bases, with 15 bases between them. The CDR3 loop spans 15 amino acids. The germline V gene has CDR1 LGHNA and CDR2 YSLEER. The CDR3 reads CASSQSLLGRYGYTF. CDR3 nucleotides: TGCGCCAGCAGCCAATCCCTTTTGGGGCGATATGGCTACACCTTC.

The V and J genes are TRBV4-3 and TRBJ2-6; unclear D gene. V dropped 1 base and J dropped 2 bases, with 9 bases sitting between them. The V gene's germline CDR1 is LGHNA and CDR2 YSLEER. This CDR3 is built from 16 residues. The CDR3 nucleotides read TGCGCCAGCAGCCAAGTTTGGGGTCCTGGGGCCAACGTCCTGACTTTC. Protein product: CASSQVWGPGANVLTF.

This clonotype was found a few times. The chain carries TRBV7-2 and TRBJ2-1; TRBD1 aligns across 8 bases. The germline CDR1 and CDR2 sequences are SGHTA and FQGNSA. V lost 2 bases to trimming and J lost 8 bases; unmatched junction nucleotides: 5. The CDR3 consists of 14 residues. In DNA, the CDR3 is TGTGCCAGCAGCTTATCAGGGGGCGGGGATGAGCAGTTCTTC. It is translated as CASSLSGGGDEQFF.

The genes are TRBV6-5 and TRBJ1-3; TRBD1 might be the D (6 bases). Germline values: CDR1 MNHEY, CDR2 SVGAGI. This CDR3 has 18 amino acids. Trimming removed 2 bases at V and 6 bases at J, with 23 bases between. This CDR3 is CASSYGKPGRGYANTIYF. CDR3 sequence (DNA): TGTGCCAGCAGTTACGGGAAACCGGGCAGGGGATATGCAAACACCATATATTTT.

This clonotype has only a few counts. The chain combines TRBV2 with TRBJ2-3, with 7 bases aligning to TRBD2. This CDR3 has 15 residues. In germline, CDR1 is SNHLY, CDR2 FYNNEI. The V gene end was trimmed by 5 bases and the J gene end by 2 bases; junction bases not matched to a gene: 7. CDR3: CASSYTTSPTDTQYF. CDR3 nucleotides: TGTGCCAGCAGTTACACGACTAGCCCCACAGATACGCAGTATTTT.

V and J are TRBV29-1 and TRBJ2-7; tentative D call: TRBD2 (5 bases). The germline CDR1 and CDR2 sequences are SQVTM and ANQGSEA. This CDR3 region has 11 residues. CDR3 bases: TGCAGTTTACTTTGGCCGGGGAGGCAGTACTTC. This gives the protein CSLLWPGRQYF.

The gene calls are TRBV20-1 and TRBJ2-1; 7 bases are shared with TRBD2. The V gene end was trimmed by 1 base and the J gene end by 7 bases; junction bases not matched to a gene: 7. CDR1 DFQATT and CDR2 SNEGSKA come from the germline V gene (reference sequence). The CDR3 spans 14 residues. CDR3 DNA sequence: TGCAGTGCTAGAGTTGGGGGGAGGGGAAATGAGCAGTTCTTC. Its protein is CSARVGGRGNEQFF.

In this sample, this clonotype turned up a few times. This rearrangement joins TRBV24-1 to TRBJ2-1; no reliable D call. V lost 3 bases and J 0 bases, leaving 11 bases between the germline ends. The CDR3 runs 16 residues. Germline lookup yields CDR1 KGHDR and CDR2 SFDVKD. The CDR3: CATSDPTESSYNEQFF. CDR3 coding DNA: TGTGCCACCAGTGATCCTACCGAGTCCTCCTACAATGAGCAGTTCTTC.

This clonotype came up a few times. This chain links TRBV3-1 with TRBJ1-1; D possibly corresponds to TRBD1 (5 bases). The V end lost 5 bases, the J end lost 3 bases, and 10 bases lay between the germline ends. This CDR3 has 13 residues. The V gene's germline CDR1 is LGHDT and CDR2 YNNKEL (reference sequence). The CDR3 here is CASSVTGHTEAFF. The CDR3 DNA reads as TGTGCCAGCAGCGTTACAGGCCACACTGAAGCTTTCTTT. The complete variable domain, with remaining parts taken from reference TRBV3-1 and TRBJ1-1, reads DTAVSQTPKYLVTQMGNDKSIKCEQNLGHDTMYWYKQDSKKFLKIMFSYNNKELIINETVPNRFSPKSPDKAHLNLHINSLELGDSAVYFCASSVTGHTEAFFGQGTRLTVV.

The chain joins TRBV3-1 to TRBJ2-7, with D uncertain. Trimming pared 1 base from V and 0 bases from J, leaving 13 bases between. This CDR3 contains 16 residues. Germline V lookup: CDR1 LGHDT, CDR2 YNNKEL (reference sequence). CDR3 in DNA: TGTGCCAGCAGCCAAGGGTTATCTAAGAGCTCCTACGAGCAGTACTTC. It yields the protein CASSQGLSKSSYEQYF.

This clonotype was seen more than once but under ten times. This CDR3 reads CASLLGGTQYF. CDR3 nucleotide sequence: TGTGCCAGCCTACTAGGGGGCACGCAGTATTTT. The chain joins TRBV7-2 to TRBJ2-3, with 7 bases that match TRBD1. CDR1 and CDR2 from the germline V gene are SGHTA and FQGNSA. CDR3 length: 11 amino acids. V dropped 8 bases and J dropped 9; count of bases not matched to a gene: 5.

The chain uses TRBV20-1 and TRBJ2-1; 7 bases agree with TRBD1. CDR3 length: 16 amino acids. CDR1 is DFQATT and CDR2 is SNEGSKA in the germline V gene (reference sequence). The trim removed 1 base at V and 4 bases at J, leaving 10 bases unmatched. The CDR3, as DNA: TGCAGTGCTAGAGTTGTAACCGGGACAGTGTACAATGAGCAGTTCTTC. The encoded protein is CSARVVTGTVYNEQFF.

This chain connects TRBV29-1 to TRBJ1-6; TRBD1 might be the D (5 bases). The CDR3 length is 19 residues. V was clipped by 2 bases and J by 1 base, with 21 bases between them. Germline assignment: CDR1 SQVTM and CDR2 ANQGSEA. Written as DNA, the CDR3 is TGCAGCGTTGAAAGGGGTACGAAGGGGTCAGCATCCTATAATTCACCCCTCCACTTT. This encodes CSVERGTKGSASYNSPLHF.